This TCR beta chain was captured by sequencing in a study of blood T cell repertoires in COVID-19. Study members were between roughly 18 and 100 years old and lived in fewer than 30 US regions. In assigning cohorts, the study relied on participant-reported clinical history. This CDR3 region has 15 residues. Germline lookup yields CDR1 SGDLS and CDR2 YYNGEE. Trimming took 2 bases from V and 5 from J; bases not matched to a gene: 3. Assay: immunoSEQ multiplex PCR; the TCRdb copy retains only in-frame clones and omits some. The sample consists of roughly 200,000 clones, roughly 90% of them appearing once.

This receptor was obtained from a woman aged 25 to 39 who had recovered from COVID-19. The gene calls are TRBV9 and TRBJ2-1; 11 bases map to TRBD2. Sequenced sample: PBMCs or T cells enriched from blood (not recorded which). For the CDR3, the DNA is TGTGCCAGCAGCGTGACTAGCGGGATAAACAATGAGCAGTTCTTC. Protein: CASSVTSGINNEQFF. Drawing the rest from reference TRBV9 and TRBJ2-1, the complete variable domain is DSGVTQTPKHLITATGQRVTLRCSPRSGDLSVYWYQQSLDQGLQFLIQYYNGEERAKGNILERFSAQQFPDLHSELNLSSLELGDSALYFCASSVTSGINNEQFFGPGTRLTVL.